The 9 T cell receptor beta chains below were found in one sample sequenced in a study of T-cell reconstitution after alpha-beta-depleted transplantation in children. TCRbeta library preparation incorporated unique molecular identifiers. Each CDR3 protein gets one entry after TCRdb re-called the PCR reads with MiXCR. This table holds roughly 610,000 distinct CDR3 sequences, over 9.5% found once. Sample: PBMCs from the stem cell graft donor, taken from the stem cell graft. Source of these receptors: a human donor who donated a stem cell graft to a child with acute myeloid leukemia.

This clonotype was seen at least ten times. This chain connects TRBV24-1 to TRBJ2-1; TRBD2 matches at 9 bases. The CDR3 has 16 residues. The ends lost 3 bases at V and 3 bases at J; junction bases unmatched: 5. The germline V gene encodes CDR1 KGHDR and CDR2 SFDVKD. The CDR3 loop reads CATSDPAGGNYNEQFF. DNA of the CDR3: TGTGCCACCAGTGATCCCGCGGGAGGGAACTACAATGAGCAGTTCTTC.

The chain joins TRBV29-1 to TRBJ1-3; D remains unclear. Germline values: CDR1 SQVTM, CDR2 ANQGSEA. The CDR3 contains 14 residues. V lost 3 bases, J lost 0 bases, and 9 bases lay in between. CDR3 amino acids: CSVDLANSGNTIYF. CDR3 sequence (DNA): TGCAGCGTTGATTTGGCAAACTCTGGAAACACCATATATTTT.

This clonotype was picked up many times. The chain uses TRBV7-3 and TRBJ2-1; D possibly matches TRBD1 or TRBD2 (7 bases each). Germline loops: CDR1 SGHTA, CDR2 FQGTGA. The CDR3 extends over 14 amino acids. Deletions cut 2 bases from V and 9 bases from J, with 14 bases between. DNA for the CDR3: TGTGCCAGCAGCTTACAGGCAGGGGGGGGTGAGCAGTTCTTC. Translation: CASSLQAGGGEQFF.

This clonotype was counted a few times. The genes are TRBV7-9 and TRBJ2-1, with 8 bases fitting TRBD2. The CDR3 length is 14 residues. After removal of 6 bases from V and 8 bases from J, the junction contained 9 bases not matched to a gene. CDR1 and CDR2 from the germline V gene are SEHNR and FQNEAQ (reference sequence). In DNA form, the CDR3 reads TGTGCCAGCAGGCCGGGACTAGTGGTTGATGAGCAGTTCTTC. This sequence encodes CASRPGLVVDEQFF.

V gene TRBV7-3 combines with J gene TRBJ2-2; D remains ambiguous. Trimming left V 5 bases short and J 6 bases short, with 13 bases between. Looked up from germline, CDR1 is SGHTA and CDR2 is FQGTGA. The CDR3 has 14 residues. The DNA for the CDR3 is TGTGCCAGCAGCCCCAATGTCAGTCCCGGGGAGCTGTTTTTT. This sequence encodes CASSPNVSPGELFF.

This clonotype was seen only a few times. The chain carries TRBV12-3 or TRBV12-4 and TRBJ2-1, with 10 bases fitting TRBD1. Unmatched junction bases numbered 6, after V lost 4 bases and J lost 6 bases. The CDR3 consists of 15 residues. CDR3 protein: CASSSTWTGGNEQFF. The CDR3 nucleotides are TGTGCCAGCAGTTCGACGTGGACAGGGGGCAATGAGCAGTTCTTC.

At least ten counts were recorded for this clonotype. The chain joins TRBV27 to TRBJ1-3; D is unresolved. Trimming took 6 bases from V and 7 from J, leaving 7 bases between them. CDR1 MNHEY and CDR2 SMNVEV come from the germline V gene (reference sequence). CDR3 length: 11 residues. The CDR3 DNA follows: TGTGCCAGCAGCTTCCGGAACACCATATATTTT. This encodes CASSFRNTIYF.

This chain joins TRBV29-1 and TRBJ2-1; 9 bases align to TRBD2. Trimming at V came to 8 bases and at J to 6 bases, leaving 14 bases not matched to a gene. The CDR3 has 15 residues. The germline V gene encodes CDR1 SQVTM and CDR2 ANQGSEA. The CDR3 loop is CSSNPVRLAANEQFF. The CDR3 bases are TGCAGCTCCAACCCCGTGAGACTAGCGGCCAATGAGCAGTTCTTC.

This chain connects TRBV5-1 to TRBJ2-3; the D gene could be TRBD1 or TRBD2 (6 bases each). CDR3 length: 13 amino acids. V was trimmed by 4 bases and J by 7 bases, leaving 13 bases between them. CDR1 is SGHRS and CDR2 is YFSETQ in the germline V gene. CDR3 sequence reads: CASSPKGGNTQYF. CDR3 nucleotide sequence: TGCGCCAGCAGCCCTAAAGGGGGGAATACGCAGTATTTT. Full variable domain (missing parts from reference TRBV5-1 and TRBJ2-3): KAGVTQTPRYLIKTRGQQVTLSCSPISGHRSVSWYQQTPGQGLQFLFEYFSETQRNKGNFPGRFSGRQFSNSRSEMNVSTLELGDSALYLCASSPKGGNTQYFGPGTRLTVL.